One sample yielded the 25 T cell receptor beta chains listed below, sequenced in a study of cytomegalovirus exposure and HLA in healthy donors. PCR primers comprised 60 Vbeta and 13 Jbeta primers. Sequencing was performed with immunoSEQ multiplex PCR; in TCRdb, only in-frame clones are kept and a portion is missing. The sample lists approximately 190,000 clones, 75% to 80% occurring once. Input material: PBMCs. The receptors shown here come from a woman under 40 in good health and CMV-seropositive.

CDR3 residues: CASSLNRAENTEAFF. CDR3 nucleotide sequence: TGTGCCAGCTCACTGAACAGGGCGGAAAACACTGAAGCTTTCTTT. The chain combines TRBV18 with TRBJ1-1; maybe TRBD1 (6 bases). This CDR3 spans 15 amino acids. The germline V and J ends were trimmed by 4 bases and 2 bases, with 14 bases remaining between them. CDR1 is KGHSH and CDR2 is LQKENI in the germline V gene.

The chain carries TRBV25-1 and TRBJ1-6, with TRBD1 as a possible D gene (5 bases). There are 15 residues in the CDR3. Trimming took 4 bases from V and 10 from J, leaving 17 bases between them. Per germline, CDR1 MGHDK and CDR2 SYGVNS. Here the CDR3 reads CASSGSTVKGSPLHF. DNA for the CDR3: TGTGCCAGCAGTGGGTCGACCGTTAAGGGGTCACCCCTCCACTTT.

The V call is TRBV19, the J call TRBJ2-3; D gene ambiguous. Germline CDR1 reads LNHDA; CDR2 reads SQIVND (reference sequence). There are 16 residues in the CDR3. With 1 base removed from V and 0 bases from J, the gap between germline ends came to 11 bases. The DNA for the CDR3 is TGTGCCAGTAGTATAGTGGGCCGGATTAGCACAGATACGCAGTATTTT. Translation: CASSIVGRISTDTQYF. The full variable domain, in which reference TRBV19 and TRBJ2-3 provide the parts outside the CDR3, is DGGITQSPKYLFRKEGQNVTLSCEQNLNHDAMYWYRQDPGQGLRLIYYSQIVNDFQKGDIAEGYSVSREKKESFPLTVTSAQKNPTAFYLCASSIVGRISTDTQYFGPGTRLTVL.

This chain joins TRBV28 and TRBJ2-3; D is perhaps TRBD2 (6 bases). Trimming removed 4 bases from V and 6 bases from J, with 17 bases in between. The germline V gene has CDR1 MDHEN and CDR2 SYDVKM. This CDR3 region has 15 residues. The CDR3 reads CASSSLADRGDTQYF. The CDR3 DNA reads as TGTGCCAGCAGTTCCTTAGCGGATAGGGGCGATACGCAGTATTTT. The full variable domain, completed using reference TRBV28 and TRBJ2-3, is DVKVTQSSRYLVKRTGEKVFLECVQDMDHENMFWYRQDPGLGLRLIYFSYDVKMKEKGDIPEGYSVSREKKERFSLILESASTNQTSMYLCASSSLADRGDTQYFGPGTRLTVL.

The chain recombines TRBV19 with TRBJ1-2; no definite D call. The CDR3 contains 17 residues. The V end lost 5 bases, the J end lost 3 bases, and 22 bases lay between the germline ends. Germline V gene lookup returns CDR1 LNHDA and CDR2 SQIVND (reference sequence). In DNA form, the CDR3 reads TGTGCCAGTAGTTTCCGAACTCCGGGTGTCGGTGACTATGGCTACACCTTC. Its translation: CASSFRTPGVGDYGYTF.

As concerns this clone: Germline and junction disagree at one end, which may indicate a read error. This chain joins TRBV13 and TRBJ1-5; D is unresolved. The CDR3 spans 12 residues. Germline CDR1 PRHDT, CDR2 FYEKMQ (reference sequence). The CDR3 bases are TGTGCCAGCAGCATAGGGAGTCAGCCCCAGCATTTT. Encoded protein: CASSIGSQPQHF. The entire variable domain, with the rest obtained from reference TRBV13 and TRBJ1-5, is as follows: AAGVIQSPRHLIKEKRETATLKCYPIPRHDTVYWYQQGPGQDPQFLISFYEKMQSDKGSIPDRFSAQQFSDYHSELNMSSLELGDSALYFCASSIGSQPQHFGDGTRLSIL.

The CDR3 DNA follows: TGTGCCAGCAGCGGACAGGGTTGGAATCAGCCCCAGCATTTT. As protein: CASSGQGWNQPQHF. The chain is built from TRBV27 and TRBJ1-5, with 8 positions matching TRBD1. Germline V lookup: CDR1 MNHEY, CDR2 SMNVEV (reference sequence). Trimming removed 6 bases from V and 4 bases from J; junction bases left unmatched: 5. The CDR3 consists of 14 residues.

CDR3 loop: CASSIPGTGIGQPQHF. In nucleotides, the CDR3 is TGTGCCAGTAGTATCCCCGGGACAGGGATCGGTCAGCCCCAGCATTTT. The V call is TRBV19, the J call TRBJ1-5; TRBD1 matches at 9 bases. Germline V gene lookup returns CDR1 LNHDA and CDR2 SQIVND (reference sequence). This CDR3 spans 16 amino acids. J lost 6 bases, V lost 3 bases, and 9 bases had no gene match.

V gene TRBV13 combines with J gene TRBJ2-1; 11 bases agree with TRBD2. After removal of 1 base from V and 0 bases from J, the junction contained 5 bases not matched to a gene. Germline values: CDR1 PRHDT, CDR2 FYEKMQ (reference sequence). This CDR3 spans 18 amino acids. The chain's CDR3 is CASSLEASGGSSYNEQFF. In DNA, the CDR3 is TGTGCCAGCAGCTTAGAGGCTAGCGGGGGGAGCTCCTACAATGAGCAGTTCTTC.

The chain combines TRBV2 with TRBJ1-2; D unclear. V was cut by 6 bases and J by 2 bases, with 10 bases left in between. CDR3 length: 13 amino acids. Germline lookup yields CDR1 SNHLY and CDR2 FYNNEI. The CDR3 DNA follows: TGTGCCAGCAGCCCCTTTGAGAACTATGGCTACACCTTC. This codes for CASSPFENYGYTF.

The chain carries TRBV5-1 and TRBJ2-7; 7 bases map to TRBD2. The CDR3 loop spans 15 amino acids. CDR1 is SGHRS and CDR2 is YFSETQ in the germline V gene. Germline trimming cut 6 bases from V and 1 base from J; bases unmatched to any gene: 10. CDR3 sequence (DNA): TGCGCCAGCACCCCCTACCCAGCGGGGTCCTACGAGCAGTACTTC. Encoded protein: CASTPYPAGSYEQYF.

DNA of the CDR3: TGTGCCAGCAGCTTGGGGAGAGGCTCACCCCTCCACTTT. Translated: CASSLGRGSPLHF. V usage is TRBV5-8 and J usage is TRBJ1-6; D ambiguous. The CDR3 extends over 13 amino acids. The germline V gene encodes CDR1 SGHTS and CDR2 YDEGEE. V was shortened by 0 bases and J by 10 bases, with 8 bases between the two germline ends.

For this clone: One end of the junction fails to match germline, which may point to a read error. The CDR3 loop reads CAWSGVAGGLDTRYF. CDR3 in DNA: TGTGCTTGGAGTGGGGTAGCGGGAGGGCTGGATACGCGGTATTTT. The V and J genes are TRBV30 and TRBJ2-3, with 11 bases lining up with TRBD2. Germline V gene data show CDR1 as GTSNPN and CDR2 as SVGIG (reference sequence). There are 15 residues in the CDR3.

This clone was observed a few times. The gene calls are TRBV28 and TRBJ2-7; 10 bases align to TRBD2. The trim removed 7 bases at V and 3 bases at J, leaving 15 bases unmatched. The CDR3 consists of 17 residues. CDR1 is MDHEN, CDR2 SYDVKM, per germline. CDR3 sequence: CASTLAGAPRMGYEQYF. The CDR3 nucleotides read TGTGCCAGCACCCTAGCGGGGGCCCCCAGAATGGGCTACGAGCAGTACTTC.

In its sample, this clone was seen once. The chain has TRBV11-2 and TRBJ1-1; D ambiguous. V lost 3 bases and J lost 3, with 8 bases in between. This CDR3 is 13 amino acids long. Germline lookup yields CDR1 SGHAT and CDR2 FQNNGV. CDR3 loop: CASSFLRDTEAFF. As DNA, the CDR3 is TGTGCCAGCAGCTTTTTACGGGACACTGAAGCTTTCTTT.

The chain recombines TRBV19 with TRBJ1-5; no firm D call. The CDR3 is made up of 17 amino acids. V was pared by 3 bases and J by 0 bases, with 15 bases between. Germline assignment: CDR1 LNHDA and CDR2 SQIVND (reference sequence). CDR3 region: CASSMPVQLYSNQPQHF. In nucleotides, the CDR3 is TGTGCCAGTAGTATGCCTGTACAGCTTTATAGCAATCAGCCCCAGCATTTT.

This clone was picked up a small number of times. V is TRBV25-1 and J is TRBJ2-5; 7 bases map to TRBD2. The CDR3 covers 16 residues. Germline values: CDR1 MGHDK, CDR2 SYGVNS. The junction had 10 bases not matched to a gene; V was cut back by 1 base and J by 5 bases. CDR3 protein: CASSESGEGWQETQYF. The DNA for the CDR3 is TGTGCCAGCAGTGAATCCGGGGAGGGATGGCAGGAGACCCAGTACTTC.

The V and J genes are TRBV14 and TRBJ2-1; no firm D call. The V and J ends lost 0 bases and 0 bases respectively, with 9 bases between them. CDR3 length: 16 residues. The germline V gene has CDR1 SGHDN and CDR2 FVKESK. The CDR3 loop is CASSQEGQGSYNEQFF. CDR3 DNA: TGTGCCAGCAGCCAAGAGGGCCAAGGCTCCTACAATGAGCAGTTCTTC.

The CDR3 bases are TGTGCCAGCAGTTACTCCGGGAGGGCCACAGATACGCAGTATTTT. Amino acid sequence: CASSYSGRATDTQYF. The chain employs TRBV6-6 and TRBJ2-3; 8 bases line up with TRBD2. V gave up 0 bases and J gave up 2 bases; unmatched junction bases: 1. CDR1 MNHNY and CDR2 SVGAGI come from the germline V gene (reference sequence). This CDR3 comprises 15 residues.

V gene TRBV4-2 combines with J gene TRBJ1-4; TRBD1 matches at 7 bases. CDR1 LGHNA and CDR2 YNFKEQ come from the germline V gene. V gave up 3 bases and J gave up 2 bases; unmatched junction bases: 6. The length of the CDR3 is 16 residues. The CDR3 here is CASSQAPGQTNEKLFF. In nucleotides, the CDR3 is TGTGCCAGCAGCCAGGCCCCGGGACAGACTAATGAAAAACTGTTTTTT.

This clone appeared a few times. The V call is TRBV4-3, the J call TRBJ1-1; D may be TRBD1 (5 bases). V dropped 2 bases and J dropped 6 bases, with 10 bases sitting between them. CDR3 length: 13 residues. CDR1 and CDR2 (germline): LGHNA, YSLEER. The CDR3 region is CASSQTGIPEAFF. CDR3 nucleotide sequence: TGCGCCAGCAGCCAAACAGGTATTCCTGAAGCTTTCTTT.

The gene calls are TRBV5-1 and TRBJ1-2; TRBD1 agrees at 7 bases. The CDR3 extends over 14 amino acids. V gave up 6 bases and J gave up 4 bases; unmatched junction bases: 9. Germline assignment: CDR1 SGHRS and CDR2 YFSETQ. The DNA for the CDR3 is TGCGCCAGCACCGATGGACAGGTGGGCTATGGCTACACCTTC. As protein: CASTDGQVGYGYTF. Supplemented by reference TRBV5-1 and TRBJ1-2, the full variable domain reads KAGVTQTPRYLIKTRGQQVTLSCSPISGHRSVSWYQQTPGQGLQFLFEYFSETQRNKGNFPGRFSGRQFSNSRSEMNVSTLELGDSALYLCASTDGQVGYGYTFGSGTRLTVV.

V is TRBV28 and J is TRBJ2-5, with 8 bases fitting TRBD1. J was trimmed by 5 bases and V by 5 bases; bases with no gene match: 7. The CDR3 runs to 14 residues. The germline V gene has CDR1 MDHEN and CDR2 SYDVKM. CDR3 nucleotide sequence: TGTGCCAGCAGTCAGGGACAGGCACCCGAGACCCAGTACTTC. It specifies CASSQGQAPETQYF.

In this sample, this clone turned up once. The gene calls are TRBV10-2 and TRBJ1-2; 7 bases match TRBD1. The germline V gene has CDR1 WSHSY and CDR2 SAAADI. The CDR3 totals 14 residues. Unmatched junction bases numbered 8, after V lost 7 bases and J lost 3 bases. Here the CDR3 DNA reads TGCGCCAGCACCGGGACAGCGTCCTACTATGGCTACACCTTC. Its protein product is CASTGTASYYGYTF.

The chain links TRBV5-1 to TRBJ1-2, with D tentatively TRBD1 (5 bases). Germline V CDR1 and CDR2: SGHRS, YFSETQ. V was shortened by 4 bases and J by 2 bases, with 12 bases between the two germline ends. The CDR3 loop spans 14 amino acids. CDR3 protein: CASSQTGGNYGYTF. CDR3 DNA sequence: TGCGCCAGCAGCCAAACTGGGGGGAACTATGGCTACACCTTC. Full variable domain (rest looked up from reference TRBV5-1 and TRBJ1-2): KAGVTQTPRYLIKTRGQQVTLSCSPISGHRSVSWYQQTPGQGLQFLFEYFSETQRNKGNFPGRFSGRQFSNSRSEMNVSTLELGDSALYLCASSQTGGNYGYTFGSGTRLTVV.